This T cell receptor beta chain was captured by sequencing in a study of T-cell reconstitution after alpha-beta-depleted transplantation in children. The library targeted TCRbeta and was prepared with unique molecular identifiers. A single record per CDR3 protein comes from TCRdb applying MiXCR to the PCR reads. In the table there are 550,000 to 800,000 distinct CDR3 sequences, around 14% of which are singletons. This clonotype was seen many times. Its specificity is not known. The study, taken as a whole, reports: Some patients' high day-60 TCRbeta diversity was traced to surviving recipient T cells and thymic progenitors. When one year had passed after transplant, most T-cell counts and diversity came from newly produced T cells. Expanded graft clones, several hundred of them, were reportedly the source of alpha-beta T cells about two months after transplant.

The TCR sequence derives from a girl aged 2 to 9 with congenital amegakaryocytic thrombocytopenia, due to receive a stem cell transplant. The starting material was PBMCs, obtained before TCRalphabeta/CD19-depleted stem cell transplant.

The chain's CDR3 is CASSFSTSGDTEAFF. The DNA of the CDR3 is TGCGCCAGCAGCTTCTCGACCTCCGGGGACACTGAAGCTTTCTTT. The chain combines TRBV5-1 with TRBJ1-1, with D hard to call. Per the germline V gene, CDR1 is SGHRS and CDR2 is YFSETQ. The CDR3 covers 15 residues. Deletions cut 2 bases from V and 3 bases from J, with 14 bases between.